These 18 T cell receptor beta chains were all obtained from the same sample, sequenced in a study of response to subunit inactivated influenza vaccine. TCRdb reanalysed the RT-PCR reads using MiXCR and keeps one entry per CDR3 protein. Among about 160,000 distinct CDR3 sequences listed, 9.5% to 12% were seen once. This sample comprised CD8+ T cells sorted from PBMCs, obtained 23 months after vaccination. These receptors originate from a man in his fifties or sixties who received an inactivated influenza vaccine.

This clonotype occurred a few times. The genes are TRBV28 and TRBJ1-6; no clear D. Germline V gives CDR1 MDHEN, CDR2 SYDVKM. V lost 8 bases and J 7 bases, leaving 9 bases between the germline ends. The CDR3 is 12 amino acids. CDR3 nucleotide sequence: TGTGCCAGCGCCTGGTGGAATTCACCCCTCCACTTT. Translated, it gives CASAWWNSPLHF.

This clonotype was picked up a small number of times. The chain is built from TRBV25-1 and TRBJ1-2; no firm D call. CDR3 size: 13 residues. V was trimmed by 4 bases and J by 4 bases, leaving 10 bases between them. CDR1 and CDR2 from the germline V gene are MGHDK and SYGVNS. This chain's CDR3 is CASSGAGGYGYTF. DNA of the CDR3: TGTGCCAGCAGTGGGGCAGGAGGCTATGGCTACACCTTC.

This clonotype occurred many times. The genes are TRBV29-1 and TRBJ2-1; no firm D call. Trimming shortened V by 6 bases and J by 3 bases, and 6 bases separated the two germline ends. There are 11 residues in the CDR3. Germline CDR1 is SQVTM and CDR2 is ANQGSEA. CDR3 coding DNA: TGCAGCGTGGGGATCTACAATGAGCAGTTCTTC. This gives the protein CSVGIYNEQFF.

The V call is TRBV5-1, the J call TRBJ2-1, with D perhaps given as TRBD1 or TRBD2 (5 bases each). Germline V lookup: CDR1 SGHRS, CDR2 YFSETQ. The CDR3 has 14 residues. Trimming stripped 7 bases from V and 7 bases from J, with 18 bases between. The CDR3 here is CASALGELDNEQFF. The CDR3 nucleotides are TGCGCCAGCGCTCTGGGGGAGCTGGATAATGAGCAGTTCTTC.

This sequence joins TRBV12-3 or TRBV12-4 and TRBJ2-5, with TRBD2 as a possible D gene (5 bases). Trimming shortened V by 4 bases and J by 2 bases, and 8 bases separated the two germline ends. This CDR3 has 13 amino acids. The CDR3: CASSSGFQETQYF. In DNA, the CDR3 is TGTGCCAGCAGTTCGGGGTTTCAAGAGACCCAGTACTTC.

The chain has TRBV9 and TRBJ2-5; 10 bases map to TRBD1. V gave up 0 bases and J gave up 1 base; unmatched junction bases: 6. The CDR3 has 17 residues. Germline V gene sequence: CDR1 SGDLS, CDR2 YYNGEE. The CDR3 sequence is CASSVGDRGTVQETQYF. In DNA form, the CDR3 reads TGTGCCAGCAGCGTAGGGGACAGGGGTACCGTCCAAGAGACCCAGTACTTC.

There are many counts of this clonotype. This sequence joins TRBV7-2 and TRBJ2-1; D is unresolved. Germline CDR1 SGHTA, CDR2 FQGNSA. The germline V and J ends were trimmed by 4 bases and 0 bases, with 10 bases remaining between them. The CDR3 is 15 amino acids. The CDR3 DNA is TGTGCCAGCAGCTCCCAACCGAGCTCCTACAATGAGCAGTTCTTC. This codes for CASSSQPSSYNEQFF.

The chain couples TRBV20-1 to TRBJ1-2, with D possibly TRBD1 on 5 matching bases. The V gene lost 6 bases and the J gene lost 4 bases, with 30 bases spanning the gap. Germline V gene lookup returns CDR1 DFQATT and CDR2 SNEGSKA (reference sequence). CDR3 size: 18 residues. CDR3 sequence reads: CSASVGSQWGSQGYGYTF. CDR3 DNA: TGCAGTGCCTCCGTGGGATCTCAATGGGGGTCCCAGGGCTATGGCTACACCTTC.

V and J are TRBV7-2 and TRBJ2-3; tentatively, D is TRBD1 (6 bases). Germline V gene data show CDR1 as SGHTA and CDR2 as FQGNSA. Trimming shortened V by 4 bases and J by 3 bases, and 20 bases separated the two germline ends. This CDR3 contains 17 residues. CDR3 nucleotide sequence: TGTGCCAGCAGCTCGTTCTGGGACATCGCTACTACAGATACGCAGTATTTT. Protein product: CASSSFWDIATTDTQYF.

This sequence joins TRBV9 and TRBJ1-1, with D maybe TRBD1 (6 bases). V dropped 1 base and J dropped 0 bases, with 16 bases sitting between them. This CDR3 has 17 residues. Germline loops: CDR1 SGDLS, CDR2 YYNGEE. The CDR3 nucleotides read TGTGCCAGCAGCGTAAAAGGGGGGCCGTCTATGAACACTGAAGCTTTCTTT. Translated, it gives CASSVKGGPSMNTEAFF.

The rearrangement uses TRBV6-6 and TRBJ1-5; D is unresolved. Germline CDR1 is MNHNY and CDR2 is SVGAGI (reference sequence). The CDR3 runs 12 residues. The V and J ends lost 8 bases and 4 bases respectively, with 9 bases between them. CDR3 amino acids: CASAEVNQPQHF. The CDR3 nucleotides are TGTGCCAGCGCGGAAGTAAATCAGCCCCAGCATTTT.

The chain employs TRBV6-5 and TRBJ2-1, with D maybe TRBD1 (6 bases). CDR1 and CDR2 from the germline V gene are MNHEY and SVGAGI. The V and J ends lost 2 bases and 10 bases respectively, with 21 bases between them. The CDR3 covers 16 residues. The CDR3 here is CASSYAVAGADKEQFF. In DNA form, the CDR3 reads TGTGCCAGCAGTTACGCCGTGGCAGGGGCCGATAAGGAGCAGTTCTTC.

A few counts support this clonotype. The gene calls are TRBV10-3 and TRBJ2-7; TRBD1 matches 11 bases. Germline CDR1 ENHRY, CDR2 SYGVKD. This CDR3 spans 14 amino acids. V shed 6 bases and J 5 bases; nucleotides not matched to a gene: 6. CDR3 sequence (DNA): TGTGCCATCAGCTGGACAGGGGGCGAGAACGAGCAGTACTTC. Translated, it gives CAISWTGGENEQYF.

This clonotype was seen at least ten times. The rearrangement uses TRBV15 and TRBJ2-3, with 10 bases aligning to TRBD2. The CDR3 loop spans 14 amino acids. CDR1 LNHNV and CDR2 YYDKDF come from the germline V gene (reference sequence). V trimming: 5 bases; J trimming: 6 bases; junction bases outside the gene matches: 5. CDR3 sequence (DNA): TGTGCCACCAGCGACGGACTAGCGGCGGATACGCAGTATTTT. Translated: CATSDGLAADTQYF.

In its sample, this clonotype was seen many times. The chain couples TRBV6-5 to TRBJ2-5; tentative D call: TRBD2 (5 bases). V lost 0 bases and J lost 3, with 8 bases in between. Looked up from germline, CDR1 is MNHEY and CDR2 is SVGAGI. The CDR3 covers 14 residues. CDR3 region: CASSYSYGEETQYF. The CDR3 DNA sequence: TGTGCCAGCAGTTACTCTTACGGGGAAGAGACCCAGTACTTC.

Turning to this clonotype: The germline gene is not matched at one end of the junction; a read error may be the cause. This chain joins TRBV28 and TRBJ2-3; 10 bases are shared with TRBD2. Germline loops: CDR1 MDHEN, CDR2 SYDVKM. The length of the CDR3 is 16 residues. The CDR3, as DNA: TGTGCCAGCAGTTTACGAAGCGGGAGGGGGGCAGATACGGAGTATTTT. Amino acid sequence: CASSLRSGRGADTEYF.

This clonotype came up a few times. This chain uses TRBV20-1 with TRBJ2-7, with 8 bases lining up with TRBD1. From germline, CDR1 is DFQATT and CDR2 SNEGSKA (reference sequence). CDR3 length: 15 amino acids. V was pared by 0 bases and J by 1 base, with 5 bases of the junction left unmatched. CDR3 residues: CSARDTTGESYEQYF. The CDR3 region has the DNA TGCAGTGCTAGAGATACGACAGGGGAGTCCTACGAGCAGTACTTC.

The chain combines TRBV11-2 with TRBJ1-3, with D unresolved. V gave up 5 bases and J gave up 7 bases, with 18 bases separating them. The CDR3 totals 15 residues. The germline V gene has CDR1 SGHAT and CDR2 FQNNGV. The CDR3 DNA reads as TGTGCCAGCAGCCCATATCGGGGTTCTCTCAACACCATATATTTT. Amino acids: CASSPYRGSLNTIYF.